Each of the 11 T cell receptor beta chains below was sequenced from the same sample in a study of lymphopenia after photon versus proton radiotherapy. The repertoire was sequenced with immunoSEQ multiplex PCR; TCRdb's copy has only in-frame clones and lacks some. The sample holds about 30,000 clones, 75% to 90% seen once. Material: peripheral blood, obtained from a patient treated with photon-based radiotherapy. The origin of the receptors is a woman aged 45-65 years with pancreatic cancer.

The chain is built from TRBV20-1 and TRBJ2-3; 7 nucleotides align to TRBD2. The CDR3 consists of 11 residues. Germline values: CDR1 DFQATT, CDR2 SNEGSKA (reference sequence). CDR3 bases: TGCAGCGGTAGCGGGCAGAATACGCAGTATTTT. Protein sequence: CSGSGQNTQYF.

The chain joins TRBV7-7 to TRBJ2-2, with 8 bases that match TRBD1. After removal of 5 bases from V and 0 bases from J, the junction contained 2 bases not matched to a gene. Germline V gene sequence: CDR1 SSHAT, CDR2 FNYEAQ (reference sequence). This CDR3 comprises 15 residues. The CDR3 reads CASSRTGTNTGELFF. For the CDR3, the DNA is TGTGCCAGCAGCCGGACAGGGACGAACACCGGGGAGCTGTTTTTT.

The V and J genes are TRBV5-4 and TRBJ2-7; D is possibly TRBD1 (5 bases). The CDR3 spans 15 residues. V lost 4 bases and J lost 3, with 17 bases in between. Per the germline V gene, CDR1 is SGHNT and CDR2 is YYREEE (reference sequence). The CDR3 is CASSPQTALNYEQYF. The DNA of the CDR3 is TGTGCCAGCAGCCCCCAGACAGCGTTAAACTACGAGCAGTACTTC.

The chain employs TRBV6-5 and TRBJ2-7; possible D gene TRBD1, 5 bases. The CDR3 is 13 amino acids. Trimming left V 0 bases short and J 7 bases short, with 10 bases between. Per the germline V gene, CDR1 is MNHEY and CDR2 is SVGAGI. The CDR3 bases are TGTGCCAGCAGTTACTCAGGAAAGGGGGAGCAGTACTTC. It encodes CASSYSGKGEQYF.

The chain couples TRBV5-5 to TRBJ2-5; the D gene is possibly TRBD1 (6 bases). Germline CDR1 and CDR2: SGHKS and YYEKEE (reference sequence). V lost 0 bases and J lost 5, with 8 bases in between. CDR3 length: 13 residues. The CDR3 DNA reads TGTGCCAGCAGCTTGGGGCAGGGGGAGACCCAGTACTTC. Translating it yields CASSLGQGETQYF.

The V call is TRBV5-6, the J call TRBJ1-5, with 11 bases identical to TRBD1. The germline gives CDR1 SGHDT, CDR2 YYEEEE. This CDR3 contains 17 residues. V shed 4 bases and J 3 bases; nucleotides not matched to a gene: 9. In DNA form, the CDR3 reads TGTGCCAGCAGCCTACGGGACAGGGGGTCGGTCAATCAGCCCCAGCATTTT. Translating it yields CASSLRDRGSVNQPQHF.

The gene calls are TRBV7-9 and TRBJ2-4; maybe TRBD2 (6 bases). In germline, CDR1 is SEHNR, CDR2 FQNEAQ (reference sequence). V was cut by 5 bases and J by 3 bases, with 17 bases left in between. This CDR3 spans 16 amino acids. The CDR3 nucleotides are TGTGCCAGCAGCCCCCGGGACTCGTCGGACAAAAACATTCAGTACTTC. Protein: CASSPRDSSDKNIQYF.

J is TRBJ1-1 and V is TRBV6-5; D is perhaps TRBD1 (5 bases). There are 16 residues in the CDR3. V was cut by 2 bases and J by 4 bases, with 17 bases left in between. Germline V lookup: CDR1 MNHEY, CDR2 SVGAGI. DNA for the CDR3: TGTGCCAGCAGTTACGAGGGGTGGAGGGTAGGCACTGAAGCTTTCTTT. Protein product: CASSYEGWRVGTEAFF.

The chain has TRBV9 and TRBJ2-5, with 9 bases fitting TRBD2. After removal of 0 bases from V and 3 bases from J, the junction contained 3 bases not matched to a gene. From germline, CDR1 is SGDLS and CDR2 YYNGEE. CDR3 length: 15 amino acids. The CDR3 loop is CASSVGLAAKETQYF. Written as DNA, the CDR3 is TGTGCCAGCAGCGTAGGACTAGCGGCCAAAGAGACCCAGTACTTC. Full variable domain (missing parts from reference TRBV9 and TRBJ2-5): DSGVTQTPKHLITATGQRVTLRCSPRSGDLSVYWYQQSLDQGLQFLIQYYNGEERAKGNILERFSAQQFPDLHSELNLSSLELGDSALYFCASSVGLAAKETQYFGPGTRLLVL.

The chain is built from TRBV6-4 and TRBJ2-2; no definite D call. Germline V gene data show CDR1 as MRHNA and CDR2 as SNTAGT. V was clipped by 3 bases and J by 2 bases, with 4 bases between them. The length of the CDR3 is 13 residues. This chain's CDR3 is CASSEGNTGELFF. As DNA, the CDR3 is TGTGCCAGCAGTGAAGGAAACACCGGGGAGCTGTTTTTT.

The gene calls are TRBV28 and TRBJ2-7; 9 nucleotides align to TRBD1. V shed 3 bases and J 3 bases; nucleotides not matched to a gene: 18. The CDR3 loop spans 19 amino acids. CDR1 and CDR2 (germline): MDHEN, SYDVKM. The CDR3 loop reads CASSLGWGTGKSGFYEQYF. The CDR3 nucleotides read TGTGCCAGCAGTTTGGGGTGGGGGACAGGGAAAAGTGGGTTCTACGAGCAGTACTTC.